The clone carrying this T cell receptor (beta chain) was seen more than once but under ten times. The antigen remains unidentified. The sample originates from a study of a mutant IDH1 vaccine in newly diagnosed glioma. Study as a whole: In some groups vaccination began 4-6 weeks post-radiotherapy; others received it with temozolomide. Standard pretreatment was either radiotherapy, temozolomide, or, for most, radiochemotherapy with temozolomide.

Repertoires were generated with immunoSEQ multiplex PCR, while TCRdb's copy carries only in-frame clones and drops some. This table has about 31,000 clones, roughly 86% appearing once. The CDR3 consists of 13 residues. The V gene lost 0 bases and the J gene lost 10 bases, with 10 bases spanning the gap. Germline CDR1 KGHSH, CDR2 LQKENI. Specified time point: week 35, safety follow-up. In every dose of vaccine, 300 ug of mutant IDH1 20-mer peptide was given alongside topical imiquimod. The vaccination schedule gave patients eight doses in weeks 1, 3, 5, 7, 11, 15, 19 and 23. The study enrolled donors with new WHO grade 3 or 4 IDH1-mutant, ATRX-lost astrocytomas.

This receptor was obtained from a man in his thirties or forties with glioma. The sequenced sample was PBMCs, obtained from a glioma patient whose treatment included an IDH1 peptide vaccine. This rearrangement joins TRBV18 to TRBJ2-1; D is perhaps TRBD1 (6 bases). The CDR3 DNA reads TGTGCCAGCTCACCACCGCAGGGGCCCGAGCAGTTCTTC. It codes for CASSPPQGPEQFF.